Listed here are 3 T cell receptor beta chains from one sample, sequenced in a study of vaccination and CD4 T cells after COVID-19. For these receptors, no antigen is known. Treatment here: approximately 10-day PBMC culture with coronavirus spike peptide pools or control peptides (ViraFEST assay). The Oncomine TCR Beta short-read assay sequenced DNA from cultured CD4+ T cells. MiXCR was run by TCRdb on the PCR reads, yielding one entry per CDR3 protein. The table records 9,500 or so distinct CDR3 sequences, about 70% of them present only once. The material sequenced was CD4+ T cells from blood, cultured in vitro, taken before SARS-CoV-2 vaccination. The receptors come from a human donor who had recovered from COVID-19.

The rearrangement joins TRBV7-8 to TRBJ2-1, with D maybe TRBD1 (5 bases). CDR1 and CDR2 (germline): SGHVS, FQNEAQ. The CDR3 length is 11 residues. V lost 5 bases, J lost 7 bases, and 6 bases lay in between. The CDR3 bases are TGTGCCAGCAGCGACAGAAATGAGCAGTTCTTC. Translation: CASSDRNEQFF.

The chain couples TRBV2 to TRBJ2-3; D call uncertain. Germline V CDR1 and CDR2: SNHLY, FYNNEI. This CDR3 spans 12 amino acids. Trimming shortened V by 7 bases and J by 4 bases, and 9 bases separated the two germline ends. The CDR3 DNA follows: TGTGCCAGCACAGAGGTGTCAGATACGCAGTATTTT. Amino acid sequence: CASTEVSDTQYF.

This rearrangement joins TRBV6-1 to TRBJ2-3; D is possibly TRBD1 (6 bases). Germline CDR1 reads MNHNS; CDR2 reads SASEGT. V was cut by 3 bases and J by 0 bases, with 16 bases left in between. CDR3 length: 17 residues. Here the CDR3 DNA reads TGTGCCAGCAGTGATTTGGGGGCGGCTGCTAGCACAGATACGCAGTATTTT. Amino acids: CASSDLGAAASTDTQYF.